The 3 T cell receptor beta chains below come from one sample, sequenced in a study of cytomegalovirus exposure and HLA in healthy donors. Sequencing used immunoSEQ multiplex PCR; TCRdb keeps in-frame clones, though not all of them. The sample contains about 360,000 clones, 75% to 90% of which appear only once. Sequencing was carried out using PBMCs. Receptors originate from a woman younger than 35 in good health and CMV-seronegative.

Comment on this clone: This same CDR3 is encoded by further DNA sequences in the sample. The V call is TRBV27, the J call TRBJ1-1; D is uncertain. Trimming removed 2 bases from V and 0 bases from J, with 7 bases in between. This CDR3 contains 14 residues. Germline CDR1 reads MNHEY; CDR2 reads SMNVEV (reference sequence). This CDR3 reads CASSLGGMNTEAFF. CDR3 DNA sequence: TGTGCCAGCAGTTTAGGAGGGATGAACACTGAAGCTTTCTTT.

The DNA for the CDR3 is TGTGCCATCAGTGAGTCCGGACACTCTGGGGCCAACGTCCTGACTTTC. It codes for CAISESGHSGANVLTF. V gene TRBV10-3 combines with J gene TRBJ2-6, with D perhaps matching TRBD1 (5 bases). CDR1 and CDR2 from the germline V gene are ENHRY and SYGVKD. The V and J ends lost 0 bases and 0 bases respectively, with 6 bases between them. The CDR3 has 16 residues.

This clone was seen just once. CDR3 DNA sequence: TGTGCCAGCAGTTTAATGGTAGCGGGATACAATGAGCAGTTCTTC. Translated, it gives CASSLMVAGYNEQFF. This chain connects TRBV27 to TRBJ2-1, with 8 bases fitting TRBD2. Per germline, CDR1 MNHEY and CDR2 SMNVEV (reference sequence). V lost 2 bases and J lost 4; bases outside the gene matches: 4. The CDR3 runs to 15 residues.